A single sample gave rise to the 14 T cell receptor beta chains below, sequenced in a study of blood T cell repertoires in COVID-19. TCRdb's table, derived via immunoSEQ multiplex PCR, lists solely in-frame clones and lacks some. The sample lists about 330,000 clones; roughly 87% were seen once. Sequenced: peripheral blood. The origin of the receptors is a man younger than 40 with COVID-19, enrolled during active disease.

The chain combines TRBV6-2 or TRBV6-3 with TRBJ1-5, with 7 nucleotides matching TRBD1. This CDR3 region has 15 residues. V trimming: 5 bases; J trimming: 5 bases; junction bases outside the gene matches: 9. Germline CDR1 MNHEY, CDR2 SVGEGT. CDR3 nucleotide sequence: TGTGCCAGCAGTGGGGGCAGGGGGAGATATCAGCCCCAGCATTTT. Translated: CASSGGRGRYQPQHF.

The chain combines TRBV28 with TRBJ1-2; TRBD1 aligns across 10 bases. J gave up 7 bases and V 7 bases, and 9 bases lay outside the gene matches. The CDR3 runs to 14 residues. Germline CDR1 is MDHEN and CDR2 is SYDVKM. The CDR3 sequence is CASTPGQGPSGYTF. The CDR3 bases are TGTGCCAGCACTCCGGGACAGGGGCCGAGTGGCTACACCTTC.

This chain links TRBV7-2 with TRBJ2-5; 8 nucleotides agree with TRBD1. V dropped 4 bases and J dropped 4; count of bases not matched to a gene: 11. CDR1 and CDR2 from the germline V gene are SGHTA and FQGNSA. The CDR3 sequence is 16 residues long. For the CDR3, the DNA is TGTGCCAGCAGCTACTATTTGACAGGGGCTGGAGAGACCCAGTACTTC. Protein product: CASSYYLTGAGETQYF. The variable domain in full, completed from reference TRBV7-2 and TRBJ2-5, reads GAGVSQSPSNKVTEKGKDVELRCDPISGHTALYWYRQSLGQGLEFLIYFQGNSAPDKSGLPSDRFSAERTGGSVSTLTIQRTQQEDSAVYLCASSYYLTGAGETQYFGPGTRLLVL.

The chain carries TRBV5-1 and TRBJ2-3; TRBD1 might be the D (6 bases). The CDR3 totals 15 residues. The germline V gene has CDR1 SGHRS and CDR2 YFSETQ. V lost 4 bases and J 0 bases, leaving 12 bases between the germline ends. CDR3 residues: CASSRGTGSTDTQYF. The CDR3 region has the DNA TGCGCCAGCAGCCGGGGCACAGGGAGCACAGATACGCAGTATTTT.

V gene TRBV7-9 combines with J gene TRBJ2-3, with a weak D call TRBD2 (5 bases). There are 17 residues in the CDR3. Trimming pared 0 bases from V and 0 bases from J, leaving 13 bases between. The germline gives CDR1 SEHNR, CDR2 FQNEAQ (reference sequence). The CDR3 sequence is CASSLAYGEPSTDTQYF. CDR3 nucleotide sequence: TGTGCCAGCAGCTTAGCATACGGGGAGCCTAGCACAGATACGCAGTATTTT. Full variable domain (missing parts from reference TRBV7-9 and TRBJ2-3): DTGVSQNPRHKITKRGQNVTFRCDPISEHNRLYWYRQTLGQGPEFLTYFQNEAQLEKSRLLSDRFSAERPKGSFSTLEIQRTEQGDSAMYLCASSLAYGEPSTDTQYFGPGTRLTVL.

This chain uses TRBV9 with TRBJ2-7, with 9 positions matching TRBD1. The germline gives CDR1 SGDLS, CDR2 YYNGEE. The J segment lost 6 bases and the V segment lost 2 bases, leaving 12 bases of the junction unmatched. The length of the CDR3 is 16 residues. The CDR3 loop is CASSVPGQGGLGEQYF. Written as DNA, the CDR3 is TGTGCCAGCAGCGTTCCGGGACAGGGTGGTCTTGGCGAGCAGTACTTC.

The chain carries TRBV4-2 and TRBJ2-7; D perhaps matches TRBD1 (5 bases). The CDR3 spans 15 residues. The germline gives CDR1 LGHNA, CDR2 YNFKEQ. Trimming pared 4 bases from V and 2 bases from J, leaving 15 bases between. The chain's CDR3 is CASSPKGPGPYEQYF. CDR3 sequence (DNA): TGTGCCAGCAGCCCCAAGGGGCCAGGGCCCTACGAGCAGTACTTC.

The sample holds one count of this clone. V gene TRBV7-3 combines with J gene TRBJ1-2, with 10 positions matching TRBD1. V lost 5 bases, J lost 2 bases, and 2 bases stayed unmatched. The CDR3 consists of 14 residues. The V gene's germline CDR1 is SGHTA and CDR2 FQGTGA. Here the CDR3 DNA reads TGTGCCAGCAGCGCGGGACAGGGGAACTATGGCTACACCTTC. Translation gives CASSAGQGNYGYTF. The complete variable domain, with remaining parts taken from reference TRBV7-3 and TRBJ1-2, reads GAGVSQTPSNKVTEKGKYVELRCDPISGHTALYWYRQSLGQGPEFLIYFQGTGAADDSGLPNDRFFAVRPEGSVSTLKIQRTERGDSAVYLCASSAGQGNYGYTFGSGTRLTVV.

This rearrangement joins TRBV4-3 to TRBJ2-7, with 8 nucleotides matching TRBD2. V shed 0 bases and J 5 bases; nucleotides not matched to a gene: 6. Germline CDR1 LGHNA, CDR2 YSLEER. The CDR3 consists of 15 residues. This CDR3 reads CASSQETSEPNEQYF. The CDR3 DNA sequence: TGCGCCAGCAGCCAAGAGACTAGCGAACCCAACGAGCAGTACTTC.

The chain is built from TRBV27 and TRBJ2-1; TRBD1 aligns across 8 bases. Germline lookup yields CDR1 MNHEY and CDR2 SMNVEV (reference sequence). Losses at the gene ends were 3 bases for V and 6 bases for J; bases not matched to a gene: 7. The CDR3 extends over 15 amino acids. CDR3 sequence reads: CASSFSRGRPNEQFF. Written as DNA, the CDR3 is TGTGCCAGCAGTTTTAGCAGGGGGCGCCCCAATGAGCAGTTCTTC.

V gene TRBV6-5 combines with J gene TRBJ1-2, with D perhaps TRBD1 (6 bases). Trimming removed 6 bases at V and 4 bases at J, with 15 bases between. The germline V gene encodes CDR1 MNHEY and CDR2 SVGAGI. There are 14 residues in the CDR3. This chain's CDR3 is CASRTQGGGYGYTF. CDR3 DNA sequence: TGTGCCAGCAGAACTCAAGGGGGTGGCTATGGCTACACCTTC.

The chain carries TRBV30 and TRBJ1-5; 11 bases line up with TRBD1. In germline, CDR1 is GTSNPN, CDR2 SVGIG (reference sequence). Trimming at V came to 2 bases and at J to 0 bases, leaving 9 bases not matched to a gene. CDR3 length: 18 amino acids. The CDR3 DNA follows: TGTGCCTGGAGTCGGGACAGGGGGGGAGGCTATAGCAATCAGCCCCAGCATTTT. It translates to CAWSRDRGGGYSNQPQHF.

This CDR3 reads CASSRPGWLDLDTEAFF. In DNA, the CDR3 is TGTGCCAGCAGCCGCCCAGGGTGGCTGGACCTGGACACTGAAGCTTTCTTT. V gene TRBV6-2 or TRBV6-3 combines with J gene TRBJ1-1; D may be TRBD1 (5 bases). This CDR3 has 17 amino acids. V lost 6 bases and J 3 bases, leaving 23 bases between the germline ends. CDR1 is MNHEY, CDR2 SVGEGT, per germline.

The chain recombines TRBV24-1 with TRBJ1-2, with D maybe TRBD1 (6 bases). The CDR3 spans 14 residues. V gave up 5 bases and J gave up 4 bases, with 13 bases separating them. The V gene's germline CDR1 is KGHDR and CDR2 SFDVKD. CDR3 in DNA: TGTGCCACCAGTGGACAGGAATCAGTCTATGGCTACACCTTC. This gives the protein CATSGQESVYGYTF.